This TCR beta chain is from a study of shared clonotypes between healthy human individuals. Looking at the study overall: Donors consisted of a couple of women and a few men between 18 and 49. The plates for each donor numbered three CD4 naive, three CD4 memory, two CD8 naive and one CD8 memory.

Deletions cut 3 bases from V and 4 bases from J, with 12 bases between. This CDR3 has 14 amino acids. The germline gives CDR1 SGHTA, CDR2 FQGNSA. There were only Caucasian adults among the donors, and all lived in Nashville, Tennessee. This table comes from immunoSEQ multiplex PCR, and its TCRdb copy is limited to in-frame clones, with some not included. The sample gives over 1.5 million clones, 95% to 99% of which show up once; approximately 0.45% is in the top ten. This sequence originates from a man aged 30-40 years in good health. The chain combines TRBV7-2 with TRBJ1-1; D possibly corresponds to TRBD1 (6 bases). Sequences were obtained from naive CD4+ T cells sorted from blood. Subset reported: CD45RA+ positively selected. In DNA, the CDR3 is TGTGCCAGCAGCTTTAGGACAGAGGGCACTGAAGCTTTCTTT. The encoded protein is CASSFRTEGTEAFF.